The present T cell receptor beta chain was sequenced within a study of blood T cell repertoires in COVID-19. Whole-study context: Samples came from the United States, Italy and Spain, spanning acute and convalescent COVID-19. T cells, B-cell-depleted T cells, or PBMCs supplied cDNA or gDNA.

Assay: immunoSEQ multiplex PCR; the TCRdb copy retains only in-frame clones and omits some. This sample has some 83,000 clones, with roughly 86% found just once. J lost 5 bases, V lost 5 bases, and 5 bases had no gene match. The germline V gene encodes CDR1 MDHEN and CDR2 SYDVKM. The CDR3 contains 15 residues. The specimen sequenced was peripheral blood. This TCR derives from a man at least 80 years old with active or convalescent COVID-19. The chain combines TRBV28 with TRBJ2-5; 13 bases match TRBD2. The CDR3 coding sequence is TGTGCCAGCAGTCCTGGACTAGCGGGGGAGGAGACCCAGTACTTC. The encoded protein is CASSPGLAGEETQYF.